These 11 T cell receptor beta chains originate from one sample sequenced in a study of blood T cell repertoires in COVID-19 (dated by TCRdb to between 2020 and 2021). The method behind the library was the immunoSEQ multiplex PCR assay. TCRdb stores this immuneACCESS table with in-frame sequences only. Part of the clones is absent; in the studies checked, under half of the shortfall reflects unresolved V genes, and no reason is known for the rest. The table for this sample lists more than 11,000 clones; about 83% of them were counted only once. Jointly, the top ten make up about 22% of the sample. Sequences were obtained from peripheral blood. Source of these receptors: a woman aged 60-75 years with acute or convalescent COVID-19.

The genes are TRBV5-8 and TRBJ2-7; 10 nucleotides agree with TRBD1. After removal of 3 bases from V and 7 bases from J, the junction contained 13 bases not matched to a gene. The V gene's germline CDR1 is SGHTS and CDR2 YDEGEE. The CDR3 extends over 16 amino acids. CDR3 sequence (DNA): TGTGCCAGCAGCTCCACAGGGACAGGGGCAAAGGGAGAGCAGTACTTC. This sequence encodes CASSSTGTGAKGEQYF. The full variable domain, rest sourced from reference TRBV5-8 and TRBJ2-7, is EAGVTQSPTHLIKTRGQQATLRCSPISGHTSVYWYQQALGLGLQFLLWYDEGEERNRGNFPPRFSGRQFPNYSSELNVNALELEDSALYLCASSSTGTGAKGEQYFGPGTRLTVT.

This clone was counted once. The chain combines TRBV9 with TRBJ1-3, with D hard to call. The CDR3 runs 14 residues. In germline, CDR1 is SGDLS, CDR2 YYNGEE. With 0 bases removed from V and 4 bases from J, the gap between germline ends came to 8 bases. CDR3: CASSVEVGGNTIYF. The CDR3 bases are TGTGCCAGCAGCGTAGAAGTGGGCGGAAACACCATATATTTT.

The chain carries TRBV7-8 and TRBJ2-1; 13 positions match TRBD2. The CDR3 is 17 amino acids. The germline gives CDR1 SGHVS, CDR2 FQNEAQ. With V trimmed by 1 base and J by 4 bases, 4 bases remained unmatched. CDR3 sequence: CASSLEGTSGVYNEQFF. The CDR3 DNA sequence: TGTGCCAGCAGCTTAGAGGGGACTAGCGGGGTTTACAATGAGCAGTTCTTC.

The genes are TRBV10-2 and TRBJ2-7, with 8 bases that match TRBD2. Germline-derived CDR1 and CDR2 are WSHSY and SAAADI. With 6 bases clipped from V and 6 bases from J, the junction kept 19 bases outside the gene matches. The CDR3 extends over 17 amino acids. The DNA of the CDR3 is TGCGCCAGCAGAGGAGGCCGACCGGGGGGGGTAGGTCTCGAGCAGTACTTC. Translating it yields CASRGGRPGGVGLEQYF.

The CDR3 sequence: CASSLYNEQFF. The CDR3 DNA sequence: TGTGCCAGCAGTCTTTACAATGAGCAGTTCTTC. The J gene is TRBJ2-1, the V gene TRBV28; D is uncertain. V lost 5 bases, J lost 4 bases, and 3 bases lay in between. The length of the CDR3 is 11 residues. CDR1 MDHEN and CDR2 SYDVKM come from the germline V gene.

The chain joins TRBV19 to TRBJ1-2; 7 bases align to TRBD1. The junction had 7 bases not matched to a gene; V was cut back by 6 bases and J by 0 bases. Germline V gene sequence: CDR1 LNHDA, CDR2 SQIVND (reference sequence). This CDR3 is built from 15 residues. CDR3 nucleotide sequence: TGTGCCAGTAGAACAACCAGGGGGGCTAACTATGGCTACACCTTC. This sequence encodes CASRTTRGANYGYTF. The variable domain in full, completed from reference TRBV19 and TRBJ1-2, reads DGGITQSPKYLFRKEGQNVTLSCEQNLNHDAMYWYRQDPGQGLRLIYYSQIVNDFQKGDIAEGYSVSREKKESFPLTVTSAQKNPTAFYLCASRTTRGANYGYTFGSGTRLTVV.

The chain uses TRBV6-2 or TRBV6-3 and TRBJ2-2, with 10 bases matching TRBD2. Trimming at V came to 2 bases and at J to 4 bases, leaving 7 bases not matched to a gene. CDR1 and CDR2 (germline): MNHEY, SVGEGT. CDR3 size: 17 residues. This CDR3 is CASSYGGGLATTGELFF. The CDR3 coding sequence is TGTGCCAGCAGTTACGGAGGGGGACTAGCGACCACCGGGGAGCTGTTTTTT.

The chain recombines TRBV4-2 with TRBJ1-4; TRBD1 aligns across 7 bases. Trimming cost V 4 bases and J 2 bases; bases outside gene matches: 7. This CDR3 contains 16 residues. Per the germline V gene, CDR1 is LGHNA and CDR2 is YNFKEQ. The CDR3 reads CASSLGGGVTNEKLFF. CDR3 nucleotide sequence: TGTGCCAGCAGCCTTGGAGGGGGCGTGACTAATGAAAAACTGTTTTTT.

As DNA, the CDR3 is TGTGCCAGCAGCGCTCAGCCCCAGGACTCTGGGGCCAACGTCCTGACTTTC. This translates into CASSAQPQDSGANVLTF. V gene TRBV9 combines with J gene TRBJ2-6, with D unresolved. In germline, CDR1 is SGDLS, CDR2 YYNGEE. The germline V and J ends were trimmed by 3 bases and 0 bases, with 13 bases remaining between them. The CDR3 is 17 amino acids.

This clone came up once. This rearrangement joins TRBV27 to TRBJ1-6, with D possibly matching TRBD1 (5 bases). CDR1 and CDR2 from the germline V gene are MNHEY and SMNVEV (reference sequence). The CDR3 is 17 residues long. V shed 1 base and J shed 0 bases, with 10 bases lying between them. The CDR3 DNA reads TGTGCCAGCAGTTTATGGGGGGGGAGCTCCTATAATTCACCCCTCCACTTT. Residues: CASSLWGGSSYNSPLHF.

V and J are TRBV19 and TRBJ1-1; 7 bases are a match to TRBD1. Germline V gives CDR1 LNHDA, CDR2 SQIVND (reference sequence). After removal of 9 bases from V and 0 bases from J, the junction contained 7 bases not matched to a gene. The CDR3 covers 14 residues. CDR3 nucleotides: TGTGCCAGCCAATCAGGGACAGTGAACACTGAAGCTTTCTTT. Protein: CASQSGTVNTEAFF.